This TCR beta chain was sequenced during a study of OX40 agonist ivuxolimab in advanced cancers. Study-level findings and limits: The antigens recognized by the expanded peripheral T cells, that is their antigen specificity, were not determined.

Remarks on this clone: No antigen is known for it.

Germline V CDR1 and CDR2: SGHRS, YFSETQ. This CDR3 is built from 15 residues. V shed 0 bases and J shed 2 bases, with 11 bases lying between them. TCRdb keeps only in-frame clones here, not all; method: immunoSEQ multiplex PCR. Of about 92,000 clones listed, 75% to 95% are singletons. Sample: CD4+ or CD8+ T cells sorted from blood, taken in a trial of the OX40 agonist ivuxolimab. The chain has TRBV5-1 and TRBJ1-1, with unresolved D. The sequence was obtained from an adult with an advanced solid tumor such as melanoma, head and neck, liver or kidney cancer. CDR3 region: CASSLGPGLNTEAFF. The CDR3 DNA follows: TGCGCCAGCAGCTTGGGACCGGGCTTAAACACTGAAGCTTTCTTT. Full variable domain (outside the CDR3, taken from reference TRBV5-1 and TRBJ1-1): KAGVTQTPRYLIKTRGQQVTLSCSPISGHRSVSWYQQTPGQGLQFLFEYFSETQRNKGNFPGRFSGRQFSNSRSEMNVSTLELGDSALYLCASSLGPGLNTEAFFGQGTRLTVV.